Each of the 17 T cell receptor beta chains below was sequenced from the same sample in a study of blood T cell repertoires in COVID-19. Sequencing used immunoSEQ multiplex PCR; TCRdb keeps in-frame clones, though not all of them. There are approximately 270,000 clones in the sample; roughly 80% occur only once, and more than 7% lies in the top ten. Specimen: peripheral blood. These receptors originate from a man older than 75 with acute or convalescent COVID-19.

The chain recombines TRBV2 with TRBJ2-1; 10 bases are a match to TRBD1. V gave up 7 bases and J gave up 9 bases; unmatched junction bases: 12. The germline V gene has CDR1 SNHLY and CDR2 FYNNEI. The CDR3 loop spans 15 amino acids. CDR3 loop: CASKMGTGVVFEQFF. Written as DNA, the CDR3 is TGTGCCAGCAAAATGGGGACAGGGGTCGTCTTTGAGCAGTTCTTC. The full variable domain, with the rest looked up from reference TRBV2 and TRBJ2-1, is EPEVTQTPSHQVTQMGQEVILRCVPISNHLYFYWYRQILGQKVEFLVSFYNNEISEKSEIFDDQFSVERPDGSNFTLKIRSTKLEDSAMYFCASKMGTGVVFEQFFGPGTRLTVL.

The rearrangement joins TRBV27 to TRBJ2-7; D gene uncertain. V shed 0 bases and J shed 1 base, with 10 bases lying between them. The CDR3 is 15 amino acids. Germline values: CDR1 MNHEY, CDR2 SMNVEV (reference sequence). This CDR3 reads CASSLSIWSSYEQYF. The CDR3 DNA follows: TGTGCCAGCAGTTTATCGATATGGAGTTCCTACGAGCAGTACTTC.

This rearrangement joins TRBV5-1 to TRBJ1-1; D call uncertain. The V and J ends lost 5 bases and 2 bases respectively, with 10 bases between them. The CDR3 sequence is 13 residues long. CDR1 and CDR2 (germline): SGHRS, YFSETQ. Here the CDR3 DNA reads TGCGCCAGCAGTGCCGGAGCCAACACTGAAGCTTTCTTT. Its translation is CASSAGANTEAFF.

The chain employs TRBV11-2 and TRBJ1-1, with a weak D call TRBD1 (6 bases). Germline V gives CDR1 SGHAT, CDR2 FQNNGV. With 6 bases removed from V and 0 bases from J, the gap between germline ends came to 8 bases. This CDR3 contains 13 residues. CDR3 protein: CASRNRVNTEAFF. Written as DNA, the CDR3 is TGTGCCAGCAGGAACAGGGTGAACACTGAAGCTTTCTTT.

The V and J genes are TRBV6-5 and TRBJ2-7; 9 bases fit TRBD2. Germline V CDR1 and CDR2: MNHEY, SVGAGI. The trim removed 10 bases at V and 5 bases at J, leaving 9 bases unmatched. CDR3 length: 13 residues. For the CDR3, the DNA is TGTGCCACTTCCTTTAGCGGGAGTGACGAGCAGTACTTC. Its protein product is CATSFSGSDEQYF.

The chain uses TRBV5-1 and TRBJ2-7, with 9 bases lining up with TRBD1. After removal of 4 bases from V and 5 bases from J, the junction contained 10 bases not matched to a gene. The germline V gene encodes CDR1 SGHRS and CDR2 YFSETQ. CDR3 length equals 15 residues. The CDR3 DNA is TGCGCCAGCAGCCTATCGACGGACAGGGGAAACGAGCAGTACTTC. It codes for CASSLSTDRGNEQYF.

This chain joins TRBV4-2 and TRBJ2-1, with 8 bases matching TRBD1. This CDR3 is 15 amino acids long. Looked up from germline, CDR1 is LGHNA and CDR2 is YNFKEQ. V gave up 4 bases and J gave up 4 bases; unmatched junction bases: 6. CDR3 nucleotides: TGTGCCAGCAGCCGTTCAGGGGGCAGATACAATGAGCAGTTCTTC. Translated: CASSRSGGRYNEQFF.

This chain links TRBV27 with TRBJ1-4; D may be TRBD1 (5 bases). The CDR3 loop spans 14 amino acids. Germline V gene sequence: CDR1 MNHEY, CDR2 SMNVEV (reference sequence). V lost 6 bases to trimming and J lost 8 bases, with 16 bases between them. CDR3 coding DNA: TGTGCCAGCAGCCAAGCAGGGTTGGGGGAAAAACTGTTTTTT. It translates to CASSQAGLGEKLFF. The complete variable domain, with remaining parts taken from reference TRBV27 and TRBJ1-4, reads EAQVTQNPRYLITVTGKKLTVTCSQNMNHEYMSWYRQDPGLGLRQIYYSMNVEVTDKGDVPEGYKVSRKEKRNFPLILESPSPNQTSLYFCASSQAGLGEKLFFGSGTQLSVL.

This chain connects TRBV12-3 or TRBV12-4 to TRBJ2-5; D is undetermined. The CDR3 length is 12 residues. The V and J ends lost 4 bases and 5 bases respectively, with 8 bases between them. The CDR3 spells CASSYGVETQYF. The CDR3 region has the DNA TGTGCCAGCAGTTACGGTGTGGAGACCCAGTACTTC.

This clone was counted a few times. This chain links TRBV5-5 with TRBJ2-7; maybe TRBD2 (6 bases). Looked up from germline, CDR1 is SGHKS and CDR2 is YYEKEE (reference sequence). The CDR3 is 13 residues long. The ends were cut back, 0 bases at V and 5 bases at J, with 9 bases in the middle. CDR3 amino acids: CASSLGLVHEQYF. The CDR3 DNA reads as TGTGCCAGCAGCTTGGGACTAGTGCACGAGCAGTACTTC.

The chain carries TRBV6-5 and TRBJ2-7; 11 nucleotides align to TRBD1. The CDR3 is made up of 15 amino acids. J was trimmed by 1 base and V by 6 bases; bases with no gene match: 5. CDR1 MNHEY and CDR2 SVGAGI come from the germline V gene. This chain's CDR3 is CASRDRGPRSYEQYF. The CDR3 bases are TGTGCCAGCAGGGACAGGGGGCCCCGGTCCTACGAGCAGTACTTC.

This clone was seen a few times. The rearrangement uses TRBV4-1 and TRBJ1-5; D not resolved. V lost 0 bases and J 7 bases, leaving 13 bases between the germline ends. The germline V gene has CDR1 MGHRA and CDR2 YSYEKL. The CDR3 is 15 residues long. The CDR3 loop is CASSQDPGSVQPQHF. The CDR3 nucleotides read TGCGCCAGCAGCCAAGATCCGGGGAGCGTACAGCCCCAGCATTTT.

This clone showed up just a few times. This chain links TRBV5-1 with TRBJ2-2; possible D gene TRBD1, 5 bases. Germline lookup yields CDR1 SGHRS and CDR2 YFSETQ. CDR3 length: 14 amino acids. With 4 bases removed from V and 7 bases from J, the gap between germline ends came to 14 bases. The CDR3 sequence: CASSPLDSGGELFF. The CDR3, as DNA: TGCGCCAGCAGCCCCCTAGACAGTGGCGGGGAGCTGTTTTTT.

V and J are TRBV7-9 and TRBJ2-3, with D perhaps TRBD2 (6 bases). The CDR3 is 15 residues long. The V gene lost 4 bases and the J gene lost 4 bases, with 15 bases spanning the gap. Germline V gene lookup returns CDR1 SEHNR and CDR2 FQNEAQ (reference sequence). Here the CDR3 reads CASSSMGGPADTQYF. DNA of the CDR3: TGTGCCAGCAGCTCCATGGGGGGACCGGCAGATACGCAGTATTTT.

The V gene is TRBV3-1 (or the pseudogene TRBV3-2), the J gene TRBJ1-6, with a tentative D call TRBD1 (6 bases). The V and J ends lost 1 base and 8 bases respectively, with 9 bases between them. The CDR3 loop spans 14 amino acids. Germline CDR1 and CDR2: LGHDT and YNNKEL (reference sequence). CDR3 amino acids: CASSQGDIDSPLHF. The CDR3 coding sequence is TGTGCCAGCAGCCAAGGGGACATCGATTCACCCCTCCACTTT.

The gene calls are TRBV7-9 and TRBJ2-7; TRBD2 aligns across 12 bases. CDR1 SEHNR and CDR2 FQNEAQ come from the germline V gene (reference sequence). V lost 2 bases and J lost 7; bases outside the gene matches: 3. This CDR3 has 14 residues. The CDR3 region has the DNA TGTGCCAGCAGCTTATGGCTAGCGGGAGGGGAGCAGTACTTC. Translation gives CASSLWLAGGEQYF.

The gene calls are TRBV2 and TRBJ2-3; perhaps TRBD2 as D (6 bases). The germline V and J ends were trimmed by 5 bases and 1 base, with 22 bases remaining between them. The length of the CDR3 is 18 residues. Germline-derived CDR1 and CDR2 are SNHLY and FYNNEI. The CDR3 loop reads CASSLQKSGGERTDTQYF. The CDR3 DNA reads TGTGCCAGCAGTCTCCAGAAGTCGGGCGGGGAGCGCACAGATACGCAGTATTTT.